These T cell receptor beta chains were read from a single sample in a study of T cells in Graves' hyperthyroidism and ophthalmopathy. TCRdb re-derived calls from the multiplex PCR reads in MiXCR, one entry per CDR3 protein. This sample has more than 500,000 distinct CDR3 sequences; 15% to 20% occur once, and the top ten carry 3.5% to 4%. Input material: blood. The source is a woman aged 25 to 39 with Graves' hyperthyroidism. Both conserved end residues are part of each CDR3. D genes are given only for firm matches. The listing skips clone size in some rows; elsewhere it reads once, few, many or a size class.

.,many,TRBJ2-7,TRBV12-3/TRBV12-4,CASSLDLAGREPYEQYF,TGTGCCAGCAGTTTAGACTTGGCCGGCAGGGAACCCTACGAGCAGTACTTC
.,few,TRBJ1-3,TRBV4-1,CASTKWDTGKWPGNTIYF,TGCGCCAGCACAAAATGGGATACAGGGAAGTGGCCTGGAAACACCATATATTTT
TRBD2,many,TRBJ2-1,TRBV11-1,CASSLRLAGAGEQFF,TGTGCCAGCAGCCTACGACTAGCGGGAGCTGGTGAGCAGTTCTTC
.,few,TRBJ1-4,TRBV7-9,CASSNPGPRNEKLFF,TGTGCCAGCAGCAACCCGGGACCGCGGAATGAAAAACTGTTTTTT
TRBD1,many,TRBJ2-5,TRBV3-1,CASSEAGGEGTQYF,TGTGCCAGCAGCGAGGCAGGGGGTGAGGGGACCCAGTACTTC
TRBD1,.,TRBJ1-5,TRBV10-3,CAIRGTGTGGSQPQHF,TGTGCCATCAGGGGCACCGGGACAGGGGGCAGTCAGCCCCAGCATTTT
.,.,TRBJ2-7,TRBV20-1,CSASTGYEQYF,TGCAGTGCTAGCACAGGGTACGAGCAGTACTTC
TRBD1,many,TRBJ1-1,TRBV12-3/TRBV12-4,CASSLGTGVVAFF,TGTGCCAGCAGTTTAGGGACAGGGGTTGTAGCTTTCTTT
TRBD1,many,TRBJ1-4,TRBV3-1,CASSPSDRAINEKLFF,TGTGCCAGCAGCCCCTCAGACAGGGCTATTAATGAAAAACTGTTTTTT
.,many,TRBJ2-7,TRBV12-3/TRBV12-4,CASSLVAGVNEQYF,TGTGCCAGCAGTTTGGTGGCAGGGGTCAACGAGCAGTACTTC
.,many,TRBJ1-4,TRBV20-1,CSGWDREGEKLFF,TGCAGTGGTTGGGACCGAGAGGGCGAAAAACTGTTTTTT
TRBD1,many,TRBJ2-1,TRBV2,CASSGGRRNEQFF,TGTGCCAGTTCAGGGGGCAGACGGAATGAGCAGTTCTTC
.,many,TRBJ2-7,TRBV28,CASSLRAPQGEQYF,TGTGCCAGCAGTTTAAGGGCCCCACAGGGCGAGCAGTACTTC